This is a list of T cell receptor beta chains from one sample in a study of CD8 T cells in ankylosing spondylitis. In TCRdb, the 5' RACE reads were re-called with MiXCR into one record per CDR3 protein. The sample has around 150,000 distinct CDR3 sequences; around 45% are singletons. Sequencing input: synovial fluid, either unsorted or a sorted T cell fraction (not recorded which). The source is a male donor with ankylosing spondylitis. Both conserved end residues are part of each CDR3. The D gene is left open where the match is weak. A row's size may be missing; if present it is once, few, many or a size class.

V,D,J,size,DNA,CDR3
TRBV28,TRBD1,TRBJ2-7,-,TGTGCCAGCAGTCCAACCGGGACAGCCTACGAGCAGTACTTC,CASSPTGTAYEQYF
TRBV7-9,TRBD1,TRBJ2-1,few,TGTGCCAGCAGCACCACCGGGACAGGGGGCTTCAATGAGCAGTTCTTC,CASSTTGTGGFNEQFF
TRBV30,TRBD2,TRBJ2-1,few,TGTGCCTGGCAAGCGGGACCGGGGAATGAGCAGTTCTTC,CAWQAGPGNEQFF
TRBV9,-,TRBJ2-7,-,TGTGCCAGCAGCGTAGGCCCCTCCGGGGGTATCTCCTACGAGCAGTACTTC,CASSVGPSGGISYEQYF
TRBV4-2,-,TRBJ2-7,-,TGTGCCAGCAGCCAAGACCCAACGGACTACCCTACGGGGCAGTACTTC,CASSQDPTDYPTGQYF
TRBV4-1,-,TRBJ1-2,-,TGCGCCAGCAGCCAACAGGGTAACTATGGCTACACCTTC,CASSQQGNYGYTF
TRBV6-5,-,TRBJ2-7,few,TGTGCCAGCAGTTACACCCCTGAAGAAACCTACGAGCAGTACTTC,CASSYTPEETYEQYF
TRBV12-3/TRBV12-4,-,TRBJ2-7,few,TGTGCCAGCTCGGGCAGCCGTCTCCACGAGCAGTACTTC,CASSGSRLHEQYF
TRBV7-2,-,TRBJ2-5,-,TGTGCCAGCAGGGATGTCGGAGGTGAGGAGACCCAGTACTTC,CASRDVGGEETQYF
TRBV28,-,TRBJ1-2,once,TGTGCCAGCTCCCGGACATGGCATCTCTCCGTCCGGTATGGCTACACCTTC,CASSRTWHLSVRYGYTF
TRBV5-1,TRBD2,TRBJ2-1,-,TGCGCCAGCAGCGAGGGACTAGCAGAAAACAATGAGCAGTTCTTC,CASSEGLAENNEQFF